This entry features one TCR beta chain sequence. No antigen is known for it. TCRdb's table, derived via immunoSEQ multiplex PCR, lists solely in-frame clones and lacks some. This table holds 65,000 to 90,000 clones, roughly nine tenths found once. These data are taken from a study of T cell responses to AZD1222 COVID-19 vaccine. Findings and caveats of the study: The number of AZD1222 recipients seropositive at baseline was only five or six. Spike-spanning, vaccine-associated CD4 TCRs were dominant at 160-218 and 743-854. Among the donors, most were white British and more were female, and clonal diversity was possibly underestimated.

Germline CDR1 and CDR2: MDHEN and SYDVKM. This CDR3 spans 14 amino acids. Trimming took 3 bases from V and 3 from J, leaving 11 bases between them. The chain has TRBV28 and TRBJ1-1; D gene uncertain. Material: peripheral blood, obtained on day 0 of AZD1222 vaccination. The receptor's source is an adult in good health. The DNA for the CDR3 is TGTGCCAGCAGTTTGGCAAAATTGGACACTGAAGCTTTCTTT. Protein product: CASSLAKLDTEAFF.